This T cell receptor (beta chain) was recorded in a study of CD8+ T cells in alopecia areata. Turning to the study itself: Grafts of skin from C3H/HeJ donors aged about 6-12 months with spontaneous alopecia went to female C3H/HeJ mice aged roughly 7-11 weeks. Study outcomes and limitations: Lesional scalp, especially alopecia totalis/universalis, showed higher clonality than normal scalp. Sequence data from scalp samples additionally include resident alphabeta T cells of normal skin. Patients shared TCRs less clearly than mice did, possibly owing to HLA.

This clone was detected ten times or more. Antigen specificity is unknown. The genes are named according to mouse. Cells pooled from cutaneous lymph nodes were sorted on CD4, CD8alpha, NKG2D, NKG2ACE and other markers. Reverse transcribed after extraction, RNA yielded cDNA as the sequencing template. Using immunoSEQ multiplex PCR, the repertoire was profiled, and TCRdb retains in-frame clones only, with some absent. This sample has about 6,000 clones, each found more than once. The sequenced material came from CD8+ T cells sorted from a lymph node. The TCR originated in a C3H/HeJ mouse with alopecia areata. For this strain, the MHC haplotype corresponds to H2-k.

The CDR3 DNA, read in part, is TGCACCTGCAGTGACCGGGACAGGGGGCGGACCGGG. Residues: CTCSDRDRGRTG. The full CDR3 is CTCSDRDRGRTGQLYF. The V gene is TRBV1, the J gene TRBJ2-2, with 12 bases fitting TRBD1. The CDR3 end falls 4 residues outside the read, so it is completed with the germline J gene. CDR1 is NSQYPW and CDR2 is LRSPGD in the germline V gene (reference sequence). With 4 bases clipped from V and 5 bases from J, the junction kept 5 bases outside the gene matches. This CDR3 spans 16 amino acids.